The 7 T cell receptor beta chains reported below all come from one sample, sequenced in a study of Graves' ophthalmopathy and Graves' hyperthyroidism. Amplified material comprised TCR beta CDR3 regions derived from RNA transcripts. RT-PCR was first run with HTBI primers, then multiplex PCR in a second round. TCRdb itself ran the multiplex PCR reads through MiXCR, one entry per CDR3 protein. The repertoire has fewer than 400,000 distinct CDR3 sequences, about 16% of them found once; the top ten carry roughly 1.5%. What was sequenced was peripheral blood. These receptors were taken from a woman between 18 and 29 years old with Graves' ophthalmopathy.

This clonotype was recorded many times. This rearrangement joins TRBV12-3 or TRBV12-4 to TRBJ2-4; 16 bases line up with TRBD2. Germline trimming cut 6 bases from V and 3 bases from J; bases unmatched to any gene: 2. The CDR3 is 16 residues long. The CDR3 here is CASSGTSGRGKNIQYF. Written as DNA, the CDR3 is TGTGCCAGCAGCGGGACTAGCGGGAGGGGCAAAAACATTCAGTACTTC.

This clonotype has at least ten counts. V usage is TRBV5-1 and J usage is TRBJ1-1, with D possibly matching TRBD1 (5 bases). This CDR3 region has 16 residues. V was shortened by 5 bases and J by 2 bases, with 19 bases between the two germline ends. Germline CDR1 is SGHRS and CDR2 is YFSETQ. The CDR3 region is CASSGGIGWGNTEAFF. For the CDR3, the DNA is TGCGCCAGCAGTGGGGGGATAGGTTGGGGTAACACTGAAGCTTTCTTT.

The chain joins TRBV11-2 to TRBJ2-5; TRBD2 aligns across 10 bases. V lost 2 bases, J lost 5 bases, and 8 bases stayed unmatched. Germline CDR1 reads SGHAT; CDR2 reads FQNNGV. The CDR3 contains 16 residues. The DNA of the CDR3 is TGTGCCAGCAGCTTATTACTAGCGGGATCGGGGGAGACCCAGTACTTC. As protein: CASSLLLAGSGETQYF.

This clonotype was observed at least ten times. J is TRBJ1-1 and V is TRBV10-2; D gene ambiguous. Germline V lookup: CDR1 WSHSY, CDR2 SAAADI. CDR3 length: 13 residues. Trimming stripped 2 bases from V and 4 bases from J, with 8 bases between. The CDR3 DNA is TGCGCCAGCAGTGAGAACGGAGGCACTGAAGCTTTCTTT. Amino acids: CASSENGGTEAFF.

This chain connects TRBV9 to TRBJ1-3; D unresolved. CDR3 length: 12 residues. Deletions cut 2 bases from V and 9 bases from J, with 9 bases between. Germline assignment: CDR1 SGDLS and CDR2 YYNGEE. The CDR3 DNA reads TGTGCCAGCAGCGTCCCCGGTTCCACCATATATTTT. Its translation is CASSVPGSTIYF.

This clonotype was counted ten times or more. J is TRBJ1-1 and V is TRBV5-1; D is ambiguous. CDR3 length: 15 amino acids. CDR1 is SGHRS and CDR2 is YFSETQ in the germline V gene. Trimming removed 2 bases from V and 6 bases from J, with 17 bases in between. The CDR3 nucleotides are TGCGCCAGCAGCTTAGGACGGACCCCCGGCGCTGAAGCTTTCTTT. Protein: CASSLGRTPGAEAFF.

This clonotype was counted at least ten times. The chain has TRBV5-5 and TRBJ1-1; D unclear. V lost 2 bases, J lost 1 base, and 6 bases lay in between. Germline loops: CDR1 SGHKS, CDR2 YYEKEE (reference sequence). The CDR3 totals 13 residues. The DNA for the CDR3 is TGTGCCAGCAGCTTTATTGCGAACACTGAAGCTTTCTTT. Its protein is CASSFIANTEAFF.